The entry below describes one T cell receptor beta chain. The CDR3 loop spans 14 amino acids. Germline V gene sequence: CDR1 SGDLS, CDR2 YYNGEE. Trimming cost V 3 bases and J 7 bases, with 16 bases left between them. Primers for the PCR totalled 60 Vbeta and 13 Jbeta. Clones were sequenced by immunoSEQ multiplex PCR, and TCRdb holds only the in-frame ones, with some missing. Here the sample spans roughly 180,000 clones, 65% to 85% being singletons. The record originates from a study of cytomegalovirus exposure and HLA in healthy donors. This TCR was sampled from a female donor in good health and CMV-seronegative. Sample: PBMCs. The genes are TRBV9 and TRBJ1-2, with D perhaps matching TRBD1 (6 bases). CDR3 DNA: TGTGCCAGCAGCGGCCCACAGGGTCGGGGTGGCTACACCTTC. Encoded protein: CASSGPQGRGGYTF.